The rows below give T cell receptor beta chains drawn from one sample of a study of circulating and synovial CD4+ cells in juvenile arthritis. Generated by immunoSEQ multiplex PCR, the TCRdb table keeps only in-frame clones and is missing some. Among thousands of clones, 65% to 90% were seen once, and the ten largest hold 4.6%. Sequencing was performed on CD4+ T cells from synovial fluid. These receptors were taken from a human donor with juvenile idiopathic arthritis. Each CDR3 is given with its conserved first and last residue.

v_gene	j_gene	CDR3aa
TRBV19	TRBJ2-5	CASSILDKETQYF
TRBV28	TRBJ1-1	CASRQDLNTEAFF
TRBV11-2	TRBJ2-3	CASRSGTGTDTQYF
TRBV19	TRBJ1-5	CASSNLPTGGGGRNQPQHF
TRBV11-2	TRBJ2-7	CARSLRDPGGEQYF
TRBV4-3	TRBJ1-4	CASSQEDRPNEKLFF
TRBV27	TRBJ1-6	CASSLWGPYNSPLHF
TRBV9	TRBJ2-5	CASSVEDRQETQYF
TRBV7-2	TRBJ2-7	CASSRTGAYEQYF
TRBV11-3	TRBJ2-3	CASSWGRGQDTQYF
TRBV28	TRBJ1-1	CASSLNSGGRTEAFF
TRBV5-1	TRBJ2-7	CASSLGGTAYEQYF
TRBV2	TRBJ2-5	CASSESNKGLAGVVWETQYF
TRBV5-1	TRBJ2-3	CASHTGLGTDTQYF
TRBV5-4	TRBJ1-2	CASSQGGLGGYTF
TRBV5-1	TRBJ1-2	CASSQQGAQYGYTF
TRBV28	TRBJ1-2	CASSLRGWANYGYTF
TRBV18	TRBJ2-7	CASSSRTSGGYEQYF
TRBV29-1	TRBJ2-3	CSVGNGGDTQYF
TRBV10-3	TRBJ1-3	CAIGGAGNTIYF
TRBV5-1	TRBJ2-3	CASKYQVDTDTQYF
TRBV9	TRBJ2-1	CASSERLAGGVRDEQFF
TRBV5-4	TRBJ2-4	CASSPRSAKNIQYF
TRBV6-5	TRBJ1-5	CASSYSRYNSNQPQHF
TRBV19	TRBJ1-2	CASSPRTASYVYTF
TRBV6-1	TRBJ1-4	CASSEAGRGANEKLFF
TRBV7-7	TRBJ2-5	CASSSGRGGLSETQYF
TRBV9	TRBJ2-7	CASSVGGDRIYEQYF
TRBV10-3	TRBJ2-3	CAITPDKPTDTQYF
TRBV18	TRBJ2-6	CASSPINSGANVLTF
TRBV7-7	TRBJ2-5	CASSFQRQETQYF
TRBV7-2	TRBJ1-1	CASSLQTGMNTEAFF
TRBV6-5	TRBJ2-1	CASRARGSGEQFF